This T cell receptor (beta chain) was retrieved from a study of T cell repertoires in cytomegalovirus infection. About the research overall: HLA-B-restricted CMV epitopes that are well studied, plus recently identified HLA-C-restricted ones, were used by the study. Public TCR beta signatures indicated both CMV infection and matching HLA type.

This clonotype was seen only a few times. Its antigen is still unknown. TCRdb redid the calling of the reads with MiXCR, one entry per CDR3 protein. This table has 86,000 or so distinct CDR3 sequences, roughly a quarter appearing once. Whole-study findings and limits: The ex vivo response showed dominance by HLA-C-restricted CMV-specific TCR beta clonotypes.

V lost 4 bases and J 2 bases, leaving 12 bases between the germline ends. The CDR3 has 14 amino acids. CDR1 is MNHNY, CDR2 SVGAGI, per germline (reference sequence). This receptor was identified in a human donor in good health (CMV status not recorded). Some clones in this sample may be carry-over from other donors' samples. The sample here was CD8+ T cells from cultured PBMCs, taken from culture after CMV antigen stimulation. This sequence joins TRBV6-6 and TRBJ2-7, with no clear D. Here the CDR3 reads CASSLAGRPYEQYF. Here the CDR3 DNA reads TGTGCCAGCAGTTTGGCAGGCCGACCCTACGAGCAGTACTTC.